This entry lists 17 T cell receptor beta chains sequenced from one sample in a study of T cells in Graves' hyperthyroidism and ophthalmopathy. TCR beta CDR3 sequences were amplified from RNA transcripts. The HTBI set primed first-round TCR CDR3 RT-PCR. TCRdb reprocessed the multiplex PCR reads via MiXCR and lists one record per CDR3 protein. The data contain 750,000 to 950,000 distinct CDR3 sequences, 38% of them singletons. Sequencing input: blood. The origin of the receptors is a man aged 18 to 29 with Graves' hyperthyroidism.

This clonotype has ten or more counts. The V call is TRBV20-1, the J call TRBJ2-7; D is unresolved. This CDR3 contains 13 residues. Deletions cut 0 bases from V and 3 bases from J, with 9 bases between. The germline gives CDR1 DFQATT, CDR2 SNEGSKA (reference sequence). Written as DNA, the CDR3 is TGCAGTGCTAGAGATTCGGCGGACTACGAGCAGTACTTC. This gives the protein CSARDSADYEQYF.

Remarks on this clonotype: Being one base from a much bigger clone, this may be a read error. This chain links TRBV9 with TRBJ2-7; 13 bases line up with TRBD2. This CDR3 is built from 12 residues. V lost 9 bases and J lost 10; bases outside the gene matches: 7. Germline V gene lookup returns CDR1 SGDLS and CDR2 YYNGEE. This chain's CDR3 is CAMGLAGKGQYF. CDR3 nucleotide sequence: TGTGCCATGGGACTAGCGGGGAAAGGACAGTACTTC.

This clonotype was seen many times. The rearrangement links TRBV2 to TRBJ1-2; 10 bases match TRBD1. Germline V CDR1 and CDR2: SNHLY, FYNNEI. This CDR3 has 12 residues. This chain's CDR3 is CATGQGHYGYTF. DNA for the CDR3: TGTGCTACGGGACAGGGGCACTATGGCTACACCTTC.

This clonotype has at least ten counts. The chain combines TRBV29-1 with TRBJ1-1; D remains unclear. V lost 4 bases to trimming and J lost 1 base, with 16 bases between them. This CDR3 is built from 15 residues. Germline V gives CDR1 SQVTM, CDR2 ANQGSEA. The CDR3 DNA reads TGCAGCGTTGGATACCAGGCCGAGTCGAACACTGAAGCTTTCTTT. This codes for CSVGYQAESNTEAFF.

This clonotype was detected ten times or more. The chain is built from TRBV7-2 and TRBJ2-5; 10 bases match TRBD2. CDR1 SGHTA and CDR2 FQGNSA come from the germline V gene. J gave up 3 bases and V 2 bases, and 3 bases lay outside the gene matches. This CDR3 has 15 amino acids. The CDR3 region has the DNA TGTGCCAGCAGCTTATCGAGCGGGGGGGAAGAGACCCAGTACTTC. This sequence encodes CASSLSSGGEETQYF.

This clonotype has ten or more counts. V usage is TRBV2 and J usage is TRBJ1-2; D possibly corresponds to TRBD1 (5 bases). Germline values: CDR1 SNHLY, CDR2 FYNNEI. Trimming shortened V by 4 bases and J by 5 bases, and 14 bases separated the two germline ends. CDR3 size: 14 residues. CDR3: CASSAEQGGYGYTF. In nucleotides, the CDR3 is TGTGCCAGCAGTGCAGAGCAGGGCGGGTATGGCTACACCTTC.

This chain links TRBV6-5 with TRBJ2-7; 10 bases are shared with TRBD2. CDR1 MNHEY and CDR2 SVGAGI come from the germline V gene. CDR3 size: 16 residues. The V gene end was trimmed by 5 bases and the J gene end by 5 bases; junction bases not matched to a gene: 12. The CDR3 nucleotides read TGTGCCAGCAGTAGGGGATCTAGCGGGGGTTATGACGAGCAGTACTTC. Amino acids: CASSRGSSGGYDEQYF.

This clonotype was observed many times. The chain joins TRBV29-1 to TRBJ2-2; D is ambiguous. Per germline, CDR1 SQVTM and CDR2 ANQGSEA. The CDR3 extends over 14 amino acids. V lost 0 bases to trimming and J lost 0 bases, with 5 bases between them. The chain's CDR3 is CSVEEGTNTGELFF. The CDR3 bases are TGCAGCGTTGAAGAGGGGACGAACACCGGGGAGCTGTTTTTT.

Comment on this clonotype: A much larger clone differs by one base, so this may be a read error. This rearrangement joins TRBV20-1 to TRBJ2-5; 7 bases agree with TRBD1. The CDR3 runs 12 residues. The germline V gene has CDR1 DFQATT and CDR2 SNEGSKA (reference sequence). CDR3 amino acids: CSAWDRQETLYF. The CDR3 nucleotides read TGCAGTGCTTGGGACAGACAAGAGACCCTGTACTTC.

In this sample, this clonotype turned up many times. V and J are TRBV19 and TRBJ1-1, with 8 positions matching TRBD1. CDR1 is LNHDA and CDR2 is SQIVND in the germline V gene (reference sequence). This CDR3 has 12 residues. The J segment lost 4 bases and the V segment lost 9 bases, leaving 4 bases of the junction unmatched. The CDR3 protein is CARGDRSTEAFF. In DNA, the CDR3 is TGTGCCAGGGGGGACAGGTCCACTGAAGCTTTCTTT.

This clonotype has at least ten counts. DNA of the CDR3: TGTGCCACCAGTGATTTGGAAGCGGGAGAGACCCAGTACTTC. This sequence encodes CATSDLEAGETQYF. J is TRBJ2-5 and V is TRBV24-1; tentatively, D is TRBD2 (6 bases). The CDR3 extends over 14 amino acids. Trimming left V 0 bases short and J 4 bases short, with 8 bases between. The germline gives CDR1 KGHDR, CDR2 SFDVKD.

The chain joins TRBV4-1 to TRBJ1-4; D remains unclear. Trimming pared 0 bases from V and 10 bases from J, leaving 9 bases between. Germline V lookup: CDR1 MGHRA, CDR2 YSYEKL. The CDR3 extends over 13 amino acids. The CDR3 coding sequence is TGCGCCAGCAGCCAAGATTGGGGAGCAAAACTGTTTTTT. Protein sequence: CASSQDWGAKLFF.

V is TRBV20-1 and J is TRBJ1-2, with D tentatively TRBD1 (5 bases). The germline V gene encodes CDR1 DFQATT and CDR2 SNEGSKA (reference sequence). This CDR3 is 15 amino acids long. V dropped 6 bases and J dropped 4 bases, with 21 bases sitting between them. CDR3 protein: CSADDSLERPYGYTF. CDR3 coding DNA: TGCAGTGCCGACGACAGCCTGGAGCGCCCCTATGGCTACACCTTC.

The chain uses TRBV7-2 and TRBJ2-2; TRBD2 is a possible D gene (5 bases). CDR3 length: 14 amino acids. The V gene's germline CDR1 is SGHTA and CDR2 FQGNSA. With 1 base removed from V and 7 bases from J, the gap between germline ends came to 10 bases. For the CDR3, the DNA is TGTGCCAGCAGCTTAGACCGGGCGGGCGGGGAGCTGTTTTTT. It specifies CASSLDRAGGELFF.

This clonotype was detected ten times or more. V and J are TRBV29-1 and TRBJ1-2; D ambiguous. Trimming stripped 0 bases from V and 4 bases from J, with 9 bases between. The CDR3 has 13 residues. Germline CDR1 and CDR2: SQVTM and ANQGSEA. CDR3 coding DNA: TGCAGCGTTGAAGATTTGGGGAGCTATGGCTACACCTTC. It yields the protein CSVEDLGSYGYTF.

This clonotype came up many times. The chain is built from TRBV9 and TRBJ1-1, with D hard to call. Germline CDR1 and CDR2: SGDLS and YYNGEE. Trimming cost V 3 bases and J 1 base, with 10 bases left between them. This CDR3 is built from 14 residues. The CDR3 region is CASSAFMENTEAFF. CDR3 nucleotide sequence: TGTGCCAGCAGCGCCTTTATGGAGAACACTGAAGCTTTCTTT.

Worth noting for this clonotype: At one of its ends the junction is not consistent with the germline gene, which may arise from a read error. The chain is built from TRBV5-6 and TRBJ2-5; 10 bases are shared with TRBD2. Per the germline V gene, CDR1 is SGHDT and CDR2 is YYEEEE. The CDR3 consists of 16 residues. The CDR3, as DNA: TGCGCCAGCAGCCAAGGAGCGGGGGGGATACAAGAGACCCAGTACTTC. Translating gives CASSQGAGGIQETQYF.